These 23 T cell receptor beta chains were sequenced from one sample in a study of regulatory T cells in long-lasting Graves disease. HTBI primers from iRepertoire and Arm-PCR of CDR3 regions yielded the TCR beta libraries. Using its own MiXCR run on the multiplex PCR reads, TCRdb lists one record per CDR3 protein. The table records some 250,000 distinct CDR3 sequences, roughly 18% of them present only once. Specified time point: newly diagnosed GD, antithyroid drugs for less than 3 months. The TCR library used RNA extracted from PBMCs. These data also featured in a second study, about T cells in Graves' hyperthyroidism and ophthalmopathy.

The specimen comprised peripheral blood mononuclear cells (PBMCs), sampled at new diagnosis, from a patient treated with antithyroid drugs. These receptor sequences come from a woman aged 25 to 39 with Graves disease.

This clonotype was seen many times. The V and J genes are TRBV27 and TRBJ1-4, with no clear D. Trimming pared 2 bases from V and 5 bases from J, leaving 9 bases between. From germline, CDR1 is MNHEY and CDR2 SMNVEV (reference sequence). The CDR3 consists of 14 residues. The CDR3 region is CASSLGIRNEKLFF. The CDR3 coding sequence is TGTGCCAGCAGTTTAGGCATTCGGAATGAAAAACTGTTTTTT.

This clonotype was recorded many times. The chain couples TRBV12-3 or TRBV12-4 to TRBJ1-5; a possible D gene is TRBD1 (5 bases). V was shortened by 1 base and J by 2 bases, with 12 bases between the two germline ends. The CDR3 runs 16 residues. CDR3 sequence (DNA): TGTGCCAGCAGTTTAGTGGGGGAGAGGGGCAATCAGCCCCAGCATTTT. Protein product: CASSLVGERGNQPQHF.

This clonotype was detected ten times or more. V usage is TRBV6-1 and J usage is TRBJ1-4; the D gene is possibly TRBD1 (6 bases). V was shortened by 2 bases and J by 7 bases, with 11 bases between the two germline ends. Per the germline V gene, CDR1 is MNHNS and CDR2 is SASEGT. CDR3 size: 14 residues. In nucleotides, the CDR3 is TGTGCCAGCAGTGAATTGGGGGGGGCTGAAAAACTGTTTTTT. It specifies CASSELGGAEKLFF.

This clonotype was observed at least ten times. The junction shows a germline mismatch at one end, possibly a read error. This chain connects TRBV7-2 to TRBJ1-5; possible D gene TRBD1, 5 bases. Per germline, CDR1 SGHTA and CDR2 FQGNSA. This CDR3 has 15 residues. The CDR3 region has the DNA TGCGCCAGCAGCCGGAACCGGGACCCAAATCAGCCCCAGCATTTT. It codes for CASSRNRDPNQPQHF.

This clonotype was seen only a few times. A much larger clonotype is one base distant, so this may be a read error. The V gene is TRBV7-9, the J gene TRBJ2-1, with TRBD1 matching over 10 bases. With 2 bases clipped from V and 4 bases from J, the junction kept 2 bases outside the gene matches. Germline V lookup: CDR1 SEHNR, CDR2 FQNEAQ (reference sequence). CDR3 size: 15 residues. The CDR3 region has the DNA TGTGCCAGCAGCTTACCGGGACAGGGGTACAATGAGCAGTTCTTC. It encodes CASSLPGQGYNEQFF. The whole variable domain, remainder taken from reference TRBV7-9 and TRBJ2-1, is DTGVSQNPRHKITKRGQNVTFRCDPISEHNRLYWYRQTLGQGPEFLTYFQNEAQLEKSRLLSDRFSAERPKGSFSTLEIQRTEQGDSAMYLCASSLPGQGYNEQFFGPGTRLTVL.

This clonotype was picked up many times. V and J are TRBV7-2 and TRBJ2-5; D is unresolved. This CDR3 is 14 amino acids long. The V end was cut by 2 bases, the J end by 1 base, with 8 bases between. The germline CDR1 and CDR2 sequences are SGHTA and FQGNSA. The CDR3 here is CASSLNQVQETQYF. The DNA for the CDR3 is TGTGCCAGCAGCTTAAATCAGGTCCAAGAGACCCAGTACTTC.

The chain recombines TRBV4-1 with TRBJ1-3; D is perhaps TRBD1 (5 bases). The CDR3 spans 11 residues. Germline assignment: CDR1 MGHRA and CDR2 YSYEKL. Trimming pared 2 bases from V and 16 bases from J, leaving 12 bases between. DNA for the CDR3: TGCGCCAGCAGCCAATTACAGGAAATTTATTTT. It translates to CASSQLQEIYF.

This clonotype was detected ten times or more. The chain has TRBV3-1 and TRBJ2-7, with 7 bases aligning to TRBD1. CDR3 size: 17 residues. From germline, CDR1 is LGHDT and CDR2 YNNKEL (reference sequence). After removal of 0 bases from V and 0 bases from J, the junction contained 8 bases not matched to a gene. In nucleotides, the CDR3 is TGTGCCAGCAGCCAAGATTGGACAGGCGTCAGCTCCTACGAGCAGTACTTC. Translated: CASSQDWTGVSSYEQYF.

This clonotype has ten or more counts. The chain links TRBV19 to TRBJ1-5; D might be TRBD1 (5 bases). V lost 7 bases, J lost 5 bases, and 12 bases lay in between. The germline V gene encodes CDR1 LNHDA and CDR2 SQIVND (reference sequence). The CDR3 has 13 amino acids. For the CDR3, the DNA is TGTGCCAGTACTGTAGGGGAATATCAGCCCCAGCATTTT. This codes for CASTVGEYQPQHF.

The table lists this clonotype with many counts. J is TRBJ1-5 and V is TRBV2, with 7 nucleotides matching TRBD1. With V trimmed by 7 bases and J by 7 bases, 10 bases remained unmatched. The CDR3 runs 14 residues. From germline, CDR1 is SNHLY and CDR2 FYNNEI. The CDR3 DNA sequence: TGTGCCAGCACACTTAACAGGGGCCTCCAGCCCCAGCATTTT. This translates into CASTLNRGLQPQHF.

This clonotype was picked up many times. This chain uses TRBV11-2 with TRBJ2-3; 9 bases are shared with TRBD1. From germline, CDR1 is SGHAT and CDR2 FQNNGV. The CDR3 consists of 17 residues. J lost 4 bases, V lost 1 base, and 9 bases had no gene match. CDR3: CASSLAYRGRPADTQYF. The CDR3, as DNA: TGTGCCAGCAGCTTAGCTTACAGGGGGCGCCCCGCAGATACGCAGTATTTT.

The V gene is TRBV7-9, the J gene TRBJ2-5, with unresolved D. With 5 bases removed from V and 0 bases from J, the gap between germline ends came to 7 bases. CDR1 SEHNR and CDR2 FQNEAQ come from the germline V gene (reference sequence). CDR3 size: 13 residues. The CDR3 region is CASSPTYQETQYF. The CDR3 DNA is TGTGCCAGCAGCCCGACGTACCAAGAGACCCAGTACTTC.

A few counts support this clonotype. The V call is TRBV20-1, the J call TRBJ2-5; 8 nucleotides align to TRBD2. Germline values: CDR1 DFQATT, CDR2 SNEGSKA (reference sequence). The ends lost 6 bases at V and 5 bases at J; junction bases unmatched: 8. The CDR3 is 13 amino acids. CDR3 bases: TGCAGTGCCGAGCCCGGGACTAGTGAGACCCAGTACTTC. The encoded protein is CSAEPGTSETQYF.

This clonotype was seen ten or more times. The V and J genes are TRBV6-1 and TRBJ1-4; no clear D. The ends were cut back, 7 bases at V and 0 bases at J, with 12 bases in the middle. The CDR3 contains 15 residues. In germline, CDR1 is MNHNS, CDR2 SASEGT. The CDR3 DNA follows: TGTGCCAGCATCAGGCCTGGTGCAACTAATGAAAAACTGTTTTTT. Residues: CASIRPGATNEKLFF.

The table lists this clonotype with many counts. The chain couples TRBV6-2 or TRBV6-3 to TRBJ2-1; 11 bases match TRBD2. Germline CDR1 MNHEY, CDR2 SVGEGT. This CDR3 region has 17 residues. The ends lost 6 bases at V and 8 bases at J; junction bases unmatched: 15. CDR3 region: CASSFLTGLAAWDEQFF. For the CDR3, the DNA is TGTGCCAGCAGCTTCCTGACGGGACTAGCGGCTTGGGATGAGCAGTTCTTC.

This clonotype occurred many times. The genes are TRBV11-3 and TRBJ2-7; D not resolved. CDR1 is SGHNT and CDR2 is YENEEA in the germline V gene. Trimming took off 5 bases at V and 3 bases at J, with 17 bases between the two ends. CDR3 length: 15 amino acids. The CDR3 nucleotides are TGTGCCAGCAGCACCCCCGGGCCCAACCTCTACGAGCAGTACTTC. Translated: CASSTPGPNLYEQYF.

Ten or more counts support this clonotype. The genes are TRBV5-4 and TRBJ1-4; D remains ambiguous. Germline V lookup: CDR1 SGHNT, CDR2 YYREEE (reference sequence). CDR3 length: 13 amino acids. Trimming cost V 4 bases and J 0 bases, with 4 bases left between them. CDR3 nucleotide sequence: TGTGCCAGCAGCGATGCAACTAATGAAAAACTGTTTTTT. Its translation is CASSDATNEKLFF.

This sequence joins TRBV11-2 and TRBJ1-1; 9 nucleotides line up with TRBD1. This CDR3 has 19 residues. The trim removed 3 bases at V and 5 bases at J, leaving 19 bases unmatched. Germline V CDR1 and CDR2: SGHAT, FQNNGV. CDR3 in DNA: TGTGCCAGCAGCTTGCTCTTTCGGCCCACCACAGGGGGCGGGACTGAAGCTTTCTTT. It translates to CASSLLFRPTTGGGTEAFF.

A remark on this clonotype: A read error may be the cause here, since a much bigger clone is one base away. The chain is built from TRBV12-3 or TRBV12-4 and TRBJ1-6, with a tentative D call TRBD1 (5 bases). The CDR3 is 12 amino acids. CDR3 DNA: TGTGCCGGCAGGGCAGTAAATTCACCCCTCCACTTT. It translates to CAGRAVNSPLHF.

This clonotype has ten or more counts. This sequence joins TRBV4-1 and TRBJ2-5, with D uncertain. The germline V and J ends were trimmed by 2 bases and 4 bases, with 11 bases remaining between them. CDR1 and CDR2 from the germline V gene are MGHRA and YSYEKL. This CDR3 has 14 amino acids. The chain's CDR3 is CASSQPRALETQYF. CDR3 bases: TGCGCCAGCAGCCAACCCCGGGCCCTAGAGACCCAGTACTTC.

This clonotype has ten or more counts. This chain connects TRBV6-1 to TRBJ1-5, with no clear D. The V end was cut by 6 bases, the J end by 4 bases, with 13 bases between. Germline V CDR1 and CDR2: MNHNS, SASEGT. This CDR3 has 14 amino acids. As DNA, the CDR3 is TGTGCCAGCAGCTCACGACCGGGTAATCAGCCCCAGCATTTT. Protein: CASSSRPGNQPQHF.

The sample holds many counts of this clonotype. The V call is TRBV5-1, the J call TRBJ2-1, with 9 bases that match TRBD2. This CDR3 has 18 residues. Germline V gene data show CDR1 as SGHRS and CDR2 as YFSETQ. The J segment lost 6 bases and the V segment lost 0 bases, leaving 13 bases of the junction unmatched. This CDR3 is CASSLARSSGDPINEQFF. CDR3 DNA: TGCGCCAGCAGCTTGGCTAGGTCTAGCGGGGATCCTATCAATGAGCAGTTCTTC.

This clonotype was detected many times. The J gene is TRBJ2-7, the V gene TRBV7-9; no reliable D call. CDR3 length: 11 amino acids. The germline V gene has CDR1 SEHNR and CDR2 FQNEAQ (reference sequence). The CDR3 nucleotides read TGTGCAAAATCGTTTTCCTACGAGCAGTACTTC. Translated, it gives CAKSFSYEQYF.